The 23 T cell receptor beta chains reported below all come from one sample, sequenced in a study of blood T cell repertoires in COVID-19 (TCRdb year 2020). Libraries were built with the immunoSEQ multiplex PCR assay. This is the immuneACCESS table as TCRdb keeps it, with only in-frame sequences that have V and J called. A part of the clones is gone; compared with another copy, unresolved V genes explain less than half, and the rest is unexplained. The table for this sample lists some 70,000 clones; roughly 91% of them were counted only once. Approximately 7% of the sample is in the top ten clones. The sequencing input was peripheral blood. Receptor source: a man aged 50 to 60 with active COVID-19.

The chain employs TRBV19 and TRBJ1-3; possibly TRBD1 for D (6 bases). The CDR3 covers 17 residues. CDR1 and CDR2 from the germline V gene are LNHDA and SQIVND (reference sequence). Trimming left V 4 bases short and J 0 bases short, with 16 bases between. This CDR3 reads CASSTRVDSFSGNTIYF. The CDR3, as DNA: TGTGCCAGTAGTACAAGAGTGGACAGTTTCTCTGGAAACACCATATATTTT.

The gene calls are TRBV7-9 and TRBJ2-3, with 7 bases matching TRBD2. After removal of 2 bases from V and 2 bases from J, the junction contained 10 bases not matched to a gene. CDR3 length: 17 amino acids. Looked up from germline, CDR1 is SEHNR and CDR2 is FQNEAQ (reference sequence). The DNA of the CDR3 is TGTGCCAGCAGCTTATGGCCTAGCGGAGCAATCACAGATACGCAGTATTTT. It translates to CASSLWPSGAITDTQYF.

The chain links TRBV18 to TRBJ1-1, with D perhaps matching TRBD1 (5 bases). Germline V gene data show CDR1 as KGHSH and CDR2 as LQKENI. This CDR3 has 14 residues. Between the trimmed V and J ends, which lost 6 bases and 0 bases, there was a span of 11 bases. The DNA for the CDR3 is TGTGCCAGCTCCCGCGACAGAATGAACACTGAAGCTTTCTTT. Its protein product is CASSRDRMNTEAFF.

The genes are TRBV6-2 or TRBV6-3 and TRBJ2-1; perhaps TRBD2 as D (5 bases). V lost 2 bases and J 0 bases, leaving 17 bases between the germline ends. This CDR3 spans 18 amino acids. Germline lookup yields CDR1 MNHEY and CDR2 SVGEGT. The CDR3 sequence is CASSYGVLRGSSYNEQFF. CDR3 DNA: TGTGCCAGCAGTTACGGGGTCCTCCGGGGTAGCTCCTACAATGAGCAGTTCTTC.

About this clone: A junction end diverges from the germline sequence, so it may reflect a read error. The chain uses TRBV29-1 and TRBJ2-7, with 7 bases matching TRBD2. This CDR3 is built from 15 residues. Looked up from germline, CDR1 is SQVTM and CDR2 is ANQGSEA. CDR3 loop: CSAENSGSLSYEQYF. CDR3 nucleotides: TGCAGCGCTGAAAATAGCGGGTCCCTCTCCTACGAGCAGTACTTC.

The chain is built from TRBV6-5 and TRBJ1-6; possible D gene TRBD1, 6 bases. Germline CDR1 reads MNHEY; CDR2 reads SVGAGI. CDR3 length: 15 amino acids. V was pared by 6 bases and J by 10 bases, with 19 bases between. CDR3 in amino acids: CASRAPRGVGSPLHF. For the CDR3, the DNA is TGTGCCAGCAGAGCACCCAGGGGAGTGGGATCACCCCTCCACTTT.

This clone was observed a handful of times. V is TRBV5-1 and J is TRBJ1-2; no clear D gene. Trimming shortened V by 6 bases and J by 8 bases, and 20 bases separated the two germline ends. CDR3 length: 14 residues. Germline CDR1 is SGHRS and CDR2 is YFSETQ. In DNA, the CDR3 is TGCGCCAGCACCAGGCTGGAGCGCACGGGGGGCTACACCTTC. It yields the protein CASTRLERTGGYTF.

V gene TRBV5-1 combines with J gene TRBJ1-6; D is undetermined. CDR3 length: 14 residues. Germline V gene lookup returns CDR1 SGHRS and CDR2 YFSETQ. Trimming took off 4 bases at V and 5 bases at J, with 10 bases between the two ends. The CDR3 DNA sequence: TGCGCCAGCAGCGAGGTCTCGAATAATTCACCCCTCCACTTT. This translates into CASSEVSNNSPLHF. The entire variable domain, with the rest obtained from reference TRBV5-1 and TRBJ1-6, is as follows: KAGVTQTPRYLIKTRGQQVTLSCSPISGHRSVSWYQQTPGQGLQFLFEYFSETQRNKGNFPGRFSGRQFSNSRSEMNVSTLELGDSALYLCASSEVSNNSPLHFGNGTRLTVT.

The rearrangement uses TRBV5-4 and TRBJ2-3, with a tentative D call TRBD1 (5 bases). The CDR3 contains 15 residues. V was cut by 4 bases and J by 0 bases, with 12 bases left in between. Germline CDR1 and CDR2: SGHNT and YYREEE (reference sequence). CDR3 nucleotide sequence: TGTGCCAGCAGCCTTAGGCAGGGTAGCACAGATACGCAGTATTTT. Amino acids: CASSLRQGSTDTQYF.

The V call is TRBV27, the J call TRBJ2-7; TRBD1 is a possible D gene (5 bases). The ends were cut back, 5 bases at V and 2 bases at J, with 7 bases in the middle. This CDR3 has 12 amino acids. Germline CDR1 reads MNHEY; CDR2 reads SMNVEV (reference sequence). The CDR3 nucleotides read TGTGCCAGCAGTGACAGCACCTACGAGCAGTACTTC. This encodes CASSDSTYEQYF.

The chain combines TRBV5-1 with TRBJ1-4; no reliable D call. CDR1 is SGHRS and CDR2 is YFSETQ in the germline V gene. CDR3 size: 15 residues. Trimming stripped 0 bases from V and 8 bases from J, with 14 bases between. CDR3 protein: CASSLAGGETEKLFF. CDR3 coding DNA: TGCGCCAGCAGCTTGGCAGGCGGGGAAACGGAAAAACTGTTTTTT.

The chain carries TRBV29-1 and TRBJ2-1; D perhaps matches TRBD1 (5 bases). Germline-derived CDR1 and CDR2 are SQVTM and ANQGSEA. This CDR3 has 13 amino acids. The CDR3 nucleotides are TGCGGGGCAGAAGGGGCTTACTACAATGAGCAGTTCTTC. It codes for CGAEGAYYNEQFF.

The chain is built from TRBV7-3 and TRBJ2-7, with D maybe TRBD2 (6 bases). V shed 3 bases and J shed 3 bases, with 9 bases lying between them. Germline CDR1 reads SGHTA; CDR2 reads FQGTGA. The length of the CDR3 is 13 residues. CDR3 in DNA: TGTGCCAGCAGCTTGGGGGGTCACTACGAGCAGTACTTC. Its translation is CASSLGGHYEQYF.

V gene TRBV27 combines with J gene TRBJ2-7, with a weak D call TRBD1 (8 bases). Trimming removed 2 bases at V and 2 bases at J, with 13 bases between. CDR3 size: 15 residues. CDR1 is MNHEY and CDR2 is SMNVEV in the germline V gene (reference sequence). CDR3 DNA sequence: TGTGCCAGCAGTTTAGCACAGGGGGGGACCTACGAGCAGTACTTC. It translates to CASSLAQGGTYEQYF.

V gene TRBV18 combines with J gene TRBJ2-3; D not certain. CDR3 length equals 13 residues. Germline-derived CDR1 and CDR2 are KGHSH and LQKENI. The germline V and J ends were trimmed by 5 bases and 3 bases, with 9 bases remaining between them. This chain's CDR3 is CASSARRTDTQYF. The CDR3 DNA sequence: TGTGCCAGCTCAGCAAGGAGAACAGATACGCAGTATTTT.

This sequence joins TRBV6-2 or TRBV6-3 and TRBJ1-1; 7 bases agree with TRBD1. The V gene's germline CDR1 is MNHEY and CDR2 SVGEGT. The V and J ends lost 0 bases and 1 base, in that order; junction bases with no gene match: 8. The CDR3 spans 17 residues. CDR3 DNA: TGTGCCAGCAGTTACTCGAGCAGGGGGTCGAGGAACACTGAAGCTTTCTTT. Translating it yields CASSYSSRGSRNTEAFF.

The chain joins TRBV4-3 to TRBJ1-4, with D possibly matching TRBD1 (5 bases). Germline CDR1 and CDR2: LGHNA and YSLEER. Deletions cut 4 bases from V and 6 bases from J, with 15 bases between. The CDR3 is 15 residues long. CDR3 sequence (DNA): TGCGCCAGCAGCCGAGCGTCAGGGCAGGATGAAAAACTGTTTTTT. Amino acid sequence: CASSRASGQDEKLFF.

The chain combines TRBV6-4 with TRBJ2-3; TRBD2 matches at 9 bases. The germline V gene encodes CDR1 MRHNA and CDR2 SNTAGT. The ends lost 3 bases at V and 0 bases at J; junction bases unmatched: 4. The CDR3 contains 16 residues. The DNA for the CDR3 is TGTGCCAGCAGTGAGGCCGGGACTAGCAGCACAGATACGCAGTATTTT. Encoded protein: CASSEAGTSSTDTQYF.

The chain combines TRBV19 with TRBJ2-7; 9 bases map to TRBD1. The length of the CDR3 is 16 residues. V lost 5 bases, J lost 2 bases, and 10 bases stayed unmatched. Germline CDR1 reads LNHDA; CDR2 reads SQIVND (reference sequence). The CDR3, as DNA: TGTGCCAGTAGTGCATGGCCCGGACAGGGGACCTACGAGCAGTACTTC. As protein: CASSAWPGQGTYEQYF.

The gene calls are TRBV10-3 and TRBJ2-3; possibly TRBD2 for D (7 bases). From germline, CDR1 is ENHRY and CDR2 SYGVKD. The CDR3 is made up of 14 amino acids. The germline V and J ends were trimmed by 3 bases and 6 bases, with 13 bases remaining between them. The CDR3: CAISDGGGPDTQYF. CDR3 in DNA: TGTGCCATCAGTGATGGCGGGGGCCCCGATACGCAGTATTTT.

This clone has only a few counts. This chain connects TRBV30 to TRBJ1-3, with a tentative D call TRBD1 (6 bases). Trimming took off 3 bases at V and 0 bases at J, with 15 bases between the two ends. The CDR3 is 16 amino acids. CDR1 GTSNPN and CDR2 SVGIG come from the germline V gene (reference sequence). The CDR3 DNA reads TGTGCCTGGAGCTCAGACAGGTCCGGCTCTGGAAACACCATATATTTT. Translating gives CAWSSDRSGSGNTIYF.

This rearrangement joins TRBV24-1 to TRBJ1-2, with D possibly being TRBD1 (6 bases). V dropped 5 bases and J dropped 2 bases, with 11 bases sitting between them. The CDR3 consists of 14 residues. Germline loops: CDR1 KGHDR, CDR2 SFDVKD. CDR3 residues: CATSAGDRNYGYTF. In nucleotides, the CDR3 is TGTGCCACCAGTGCCGGAGACAGGAACTATGGCTACACCTTC.

The chain couples TRBV27 to TRBJ1-1, with D tentatively TRBD1 (5 bases). The CDR3 is made up of 17 amino acids. Per germline, CDR1 MNHEY and CDR2 SMNVEV (reference sequence). V dropped 2 bases and J dropped 1 base, with 17 bases sitting between them. CDR3 DNA: TGTGCCAGCAGTTTAGCGGGGCCCCAGGAGGGGAACACTGAAGCTTTCTTT. Translated: CASSLAGPQEGNTEAFF.